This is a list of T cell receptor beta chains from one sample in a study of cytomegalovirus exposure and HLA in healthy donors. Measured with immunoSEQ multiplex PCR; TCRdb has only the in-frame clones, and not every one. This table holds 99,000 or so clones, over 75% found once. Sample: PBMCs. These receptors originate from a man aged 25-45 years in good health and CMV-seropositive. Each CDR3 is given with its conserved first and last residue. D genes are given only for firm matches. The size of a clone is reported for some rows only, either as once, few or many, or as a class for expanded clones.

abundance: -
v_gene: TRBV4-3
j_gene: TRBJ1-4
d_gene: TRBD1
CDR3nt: TGCGCCAGCAGCCAAGATAGAGGACAGGGGGCTGAAAAACTGTTTTTT
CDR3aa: CASSQDRGQGAEKLFF

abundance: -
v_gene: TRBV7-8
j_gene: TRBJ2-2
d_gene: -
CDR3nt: TGTGCCAGCAGCTCTCAGATTAACACCGGGGAGCTGTTTTTT
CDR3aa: CASSSQINTGELFF

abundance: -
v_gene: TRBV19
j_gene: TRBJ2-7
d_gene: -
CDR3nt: TGTGCCAGTAGTCCATCGACAGGTCCCTACGAGCAGTACTTC
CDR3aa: CASSPSTGPYEQYF

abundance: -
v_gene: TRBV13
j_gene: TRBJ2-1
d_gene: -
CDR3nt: TGTGCCAGCAGCTTATCACGGGGGGCGCCAAATGAGCAGTTCTTC
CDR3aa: CASSLSRGAPNEQFF

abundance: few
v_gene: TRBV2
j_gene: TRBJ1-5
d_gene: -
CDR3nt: TGTGCCAGCAGTGGCCGCAGGGCTAGCAATCAGCCCCAGCATTTT
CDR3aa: CASSGRRASNQPQHF

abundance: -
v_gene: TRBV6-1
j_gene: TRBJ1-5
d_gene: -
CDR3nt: TGTGCCAGCAGGTCGACCGGGATTTCAAATCAGCCCCAGCATTTT
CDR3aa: CASRSTGISNQPQHF

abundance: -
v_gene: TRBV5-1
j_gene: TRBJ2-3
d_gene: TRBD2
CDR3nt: TGCGCCAGCAGCCTCACCCCGGGACTAGCTAAGGGTGCAGATACGCAGTATTTT
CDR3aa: CASSLTPGLAKGADTQYF

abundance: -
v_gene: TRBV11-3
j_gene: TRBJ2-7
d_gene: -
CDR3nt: TGTGCCAGCAGCTTGGGGGGGGCCATCGACGAGCAGTACTTC
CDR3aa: CASSLGGAIDEQYF

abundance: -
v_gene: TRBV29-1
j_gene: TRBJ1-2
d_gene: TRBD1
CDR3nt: TGCAGCGTTGATTGGGGACAGGACTTC
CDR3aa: CSVDWGQDF

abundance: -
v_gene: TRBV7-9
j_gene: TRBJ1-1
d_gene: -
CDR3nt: TGTGCCAGCAGCCAAAGGCATACGGGGGCTTTCTTT
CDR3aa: CASSQRHTGAFF

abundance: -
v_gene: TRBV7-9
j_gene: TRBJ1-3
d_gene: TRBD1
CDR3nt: TGTGCCAGCAGCTGGACAGGAGTCTCTGGAAACACCATATATTTT
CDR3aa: CASSWTGVSGNTIYF

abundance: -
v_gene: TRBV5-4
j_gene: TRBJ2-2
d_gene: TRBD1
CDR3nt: TGTGCCAGCAGCGGGGACAGGGAAACCGGGGAGCTGTTTTTT
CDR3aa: CASSGDRETGELFF

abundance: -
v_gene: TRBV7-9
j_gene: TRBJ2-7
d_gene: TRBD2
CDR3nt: TGTGCCAGCAGCAGACGAAGCCCTAGCGGGGGGGCCTCACGTTTC
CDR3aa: CASSRRSPSGGASRF

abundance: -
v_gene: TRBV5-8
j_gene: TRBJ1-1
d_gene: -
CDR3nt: TGTGCCAGCAGCTGGGATGGGGGGACTGAAGCTTTCTTT
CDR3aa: CASSWDGGTEAFF

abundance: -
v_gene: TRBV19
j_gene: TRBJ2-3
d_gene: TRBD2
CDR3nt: TGTGCCAGTAGGGGGACTACGGCAGATACGCAGTATTTT
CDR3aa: CASRGTTADTQYF

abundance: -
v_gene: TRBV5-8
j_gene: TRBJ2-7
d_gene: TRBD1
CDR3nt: TGTGCCAGCAGCTATGGACAGGGGGCCTACGAGCAGTACTTC
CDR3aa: CASSYGQGAYEQYF

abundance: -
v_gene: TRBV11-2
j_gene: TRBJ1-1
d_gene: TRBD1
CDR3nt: TGTGCCAGCAGCTTAGCTCTCGGACAGGGGGCGAACACTGAAGCTTTCTTT
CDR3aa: CASSLALGQGANTEAFF

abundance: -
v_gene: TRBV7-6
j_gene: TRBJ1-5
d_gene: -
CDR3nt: TGTGCCAGCAGCTTAGCGCCCGGGGTCAGAAATCAGCCCCAGCATTTT
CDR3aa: CASSLAPGVRNQPQHF

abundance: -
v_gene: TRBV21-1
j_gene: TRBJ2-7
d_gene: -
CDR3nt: TGTGCCAGCAGAGGGCGGGGTCCTACATACGAGCAGTACTTC
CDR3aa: CASRGRGPTYEQYF

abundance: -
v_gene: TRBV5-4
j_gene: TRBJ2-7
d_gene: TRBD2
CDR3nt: TGTGCCAGCAGCTCCACTCCTAGCGGGGGGCACGAGCAGTACTTC
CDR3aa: CASSSTPSGGHEQYF